These 30 T cell receptor beta chains share one sample of origin, sequenced in a study of cytomegalovirus exposure and HLA in healthy donors (dated by TCRdb to the late 2010s). Library preparation was by the immunoSEQ multiplex PCR assay. TCRdb took this table from immuneACCESS and kept in-frame rearrangements with V and J called. Such tables lack part of the clones; where checked against another copy, unresolved V genes explain under half of the gap, and the rest is unexplained. In all, the sample holds about 150,000 clones, and about 90% of those were seen once. The leading ten clones occupy about 6.7% of the sample. Sequences were obtained from PBMCs. These TCRs come from a woman aged 30 to 39 in good health and CMV-seropositive.

V usage is TRBV18 and J usage is TRBJ1-1, with unresolved D. Germline-derived CDR1 and CDR2 are KGHSH and LQKENI. This CDR3 spans 16 amino acids. The V end was cut by 1 base, the J end by 3 bases, with 15 bases between. The CDR3 bases are TGTGCCAGCTCACCACTATCGCGAGGGAGCCACACTGAAGCTTTCTTT. This encodes CASSPLSRGSHTEAFF.

Here the CDR3 reads CASSPTGAAGNTIYF. CDR3 nucleotide sequence: TGTGCCAGCAGCCCGACAGGGGCCGCTGGAAACACCATATATTTT. The chain combines TRBV9 with TRBJ1-3; 8 bases align to TRBD1. In germline, CDR1 is SGDLS, CDR2 YYNGEE. The CDR3 sequence is 15 residues long. V trimming: 4 bases; J trimming: 2 bases; junction bases outside the gene matches: 5.

This clone came up a few times. The chain carries TRBV10-3 and TRBJ2-7; 8 positions agree with TRBD1. The CDR3 sequence is 13 residues long. Per the germline V gene, CDR1 is ENHRY and CDR2 is SYGVKD. Trimming removed 4 bases from V and 3 bases from J; junction bases left unmatched: 2. The CDR3 spells CAISGTGGYEQYF. The CDR3 bases are TGTGCCATCAGTGGAACAGGGGGCTACGAGCAGTACTTC.

The rearrangement uses TRBV6-1 and TRBJ1-2, with D perhaps matching TRBD1 (6 bases). Germline V lookup: CDR1 MNHNS, CDR2 SASEGT. The length of the CDR3 is 13 residues. Between the trimmed V and J ends, which lost 6 bases and 4 bases, there was a span of 12 bases. The CDR3: CASSRRGGYGYTF. The CDR3 nucleotides read TGTGCCAGCAGCCGCAGGGGTGGCTATGGCTACACCTTC.

The rearrangement joins TRBV7-2 to TRBJ2-7; D may be TRBD1 (6 bases). The germline V gene has CDR1 SGHTA and CDR2 FQGNSA. The V gene lost 2 bases and the J gene lost 7 bases, with 15 bases spanning the gap. The CDR3 extends over 14 amino acids. CDR3 amino acids: CASSLRYRDGEQYF. Here the CDR3 DNA reads TGTGCCAGCAGCTTAAGATACAGGGATGGGGAGCAGTACTTC.

This chain joins TRBV11-2 and TRBJ2-1; TRBD2 aligns across 9 bases. J gave up 6 bases and V 0 bases, and 9 bases lay outside the gene matches. The CDR3 has 17 amino acids. CDR1 is SGHAT and CDR2 is FQNNGV in the germline V gene. CDR3 coding DNA: TGTGCCAGCAGCTTAGAAGTTGCGGGAGGGTGGGGCAATGAGCAGTTCTTC. Translating gives CASSLEVAGGWGNEQFF.

The chain is built from TRBV25-1 and TRBJ2-3, with D uncertain. Per the germline V gene, CDR1 is MGHDK and CDR2 is SYGVNS. The ends were cut back, 1 base at V and 4 bases at J, with 9 bases in the middle. The CDR3 covers 14 residues. DNA of the CDR3: TGTGCCAGCAGTGAATGGAACGAGGCAGATACGCAGTATTTT. Its translation is CASSEWNEADTQYF. Complete variable domain (other parts from reference TRBV25-1 and TRBJ2-3): EADIYQTPRYLVIGTGKKITLECSQTMGHDKMYWYQQDPGMELHLIHYSYGVNSTEKGDLSSESTVSRIRTEHFPLTLESARPSHTSQYLCASSEWNEADTQYFGPGTRLTVL.

V is TRBV28 and J is TRBJ2-2, with a tentative D call TRBD1 (5 bases). CDR1 and CDR2 (germline): MDHEN, SYDVKM. This CDR3 is 16 amino acids long. The germline V and J ends were trimmed by 4 bases and 2 bases, with 14 bases remaining between them. The CDR3 bases are TGTGCCAGCAGTTCTCGCCAGGGCAAAAACACCGGGGAGCTGTTTTTT. Translated: CASSSRQGKNTGELFF.

The chain is built from TRBV27 and TRBJ2-1, with 8 bases matching TRBD1. The germline V gene has CDR1 MNHEY and CDR2 SMNVEV (reference sequence). V was pared by 4 bases and J by 4 bases, with 9 bases of the junction left unmatched. This CDR3 is built from 16 residues. The CDR3 sequence: CASSSLPQGAYNEQFF. The CDR3 coding sequence is TGTGCCAGCAGTTCCCTCCCCCAGGGGGCATACAATGAGCAGTTCTTC.

The chain has TRBV19 and TRBJ2-5, with no clear D. The CDR3 has 13 residues. The ends were cut back, 1 base at V and 5 bases at J, with 8 bases in the middle. Germline lookup yields CDR1 LNHDA and CDR2 SQIVND (reference sequence). CDR3 coding DNA: TGTGCCAGTAGTATAGGATCCCGGGAGACCCAGTACTTC. Translation gives CASSIGSRETQYF.

Concerning this clone itself: The conserved phenylalanine or tryptophan normally closing the CDR3 is absent here, so this likely arose from a read error. CDR3: CAAQGPGPLHL. The CDR3 bases are TGTGCCGCACAGGGCCCAGGACCCCTCCACCTT. The chain joins TRBV2 to TRBJ1-6; tentative D call: TRBD1 (6 bases). Germline V lookup: CDR1 SNHLY, CDR2 FYNNEI. This CDR3 contains 11 residues. V lost 11 bases, J lost 12 bases, and 14 bases lay in between.

This clone was counted only a few times. The chain has TRBV7-9 and TRBJ2-7, with 7 positions matching TRBD2. Germline-derived CDR1 and CDR2 are SEHNR and FQNEAQ (reference sequence). The CDR3 is 14 residues long. With V trimmed by 4 bases and J by 2 bases, 5 bases remained unmatched. CDR3 in amino acids: CASSSSGRAYEQYF. In DNA, the CDR3 is TGTGCCAGCAGCTCCTCTGGGAGGGCCTACGAGCAGTACTTC.

The chain joins TRBV28 to TRBJ1-1; D ambiguous. CDR1 is MDHEN and CDR2 is SYDVKM in the germline V gene. The CDR3 totals 13 residues. Trimming took 6 bases from V and 0 from J, leaving 8 bases between them. Here the CDR3 reads CASRTTMNTEAFF. In DNA, the CDR3 is TGTGCCAGCAGGACGACAATGAACACTGAAGCTTTCTTT.

The V gene is TRBV6-6, the J gene TRBJ1-2; TRBD1 might be the D (5 bases). Germline V gene lookup returns CDR1 MNHNY and CDR2 SVGAGI (reference sequence). The V end lost 6 bases, the J end lost 3 bases, and 11 bases lay between the germline ends. CDR3 size: 13 residues. The CDR3 here is CASSGTGDYGYTF. CDR3 in DNA: TGTGCCAGCAGCGGAACAGGTGACTATGGCTACACCTTC.

The V and J genes are TRBV28 and TRBJ2-3; tentative D call: TRBD1 (5 bases). The germline gives CDR1 MDHEN, CDR2 SYDVKM. The V gene lost 2 bases and the J gene lost 5 bases, with 17 bases spanning the gap. This CDR3 region has 16 residues. Here the CDR3 DNA reads TGTGCCAGCAGTTTAGGGTTAGGGGTGCGGCGAGATACGCAGTATTTT. This encodes CASSLGLGVRRDTQYF.

The chain couples TRBV7-3 to TRBJ2-1; TRBD2 matches 10 bases. The length of the CDR3 is 16 residues. After removal of 7 bases from V and 6 bases from J, the junction contained 12 bases not matched to a gene. CDR1 and CDR2 (germline): SGHTA, FQGTGA. The CDR3: CASTPGGGLASNEQFF. The CDR3 DNA reads TGTGCCAGCACCCCAGGCGGGGGACTAGCGTCCAATGAGCAGTTCTTC.

The chain employs TRBV6-5 and TRBJ2-2; TRBD2 is a possible D gene (5 bases). The germline V gene has CDR1 MNHEY and CDR2 SVGAGI. Trimming left V 4 bases short and J 5 bases short, with 17 bases between. This CDR3 has 16 amino acids. In DNA form, the CDR3 reads TGTGCCAGCAGTTGGGTTGGTGGAGGTTGGACCGGGGAGCTGTTTTTT. This encodes CASSWVGGGWTGELFF.

In this sample, this clone turned up once. The rearrangement joins TRBV2 to TRBJ2-7; TRBD2 agrees at 10 bases. The CDR3 sequence is 14 residues long. The germline V gene encodes CDR1 SNHLY and CDR2 FYNNEI. J lost 5 bases, V lost 10 bases, and 11 bases had no gene match. CDR3 region: CATDFGTSAHEQYF. The CDR3, as DNA: TGTGCCACCGACTTTGGGACTAGCGCCCACGAGCAGTACTTC.

J is TRBJ2-1 and V is TRBV19; D possibly corresponds to TRBD1 (6 bases). Between the trimmed V and J ends, which lost 6 bases and 0 bases, there was a span of 12 bases. Looked up from germline, CDR1 is LNHDA and CDR2 is SQIVND (reference sequence). The length of the CDR3 is 15 residues. The CDR3 coding sequence is TGTGCCAGTAGCCAACAGGGTAGCTCCTACAATGAGCAGTTCTTC. It yields the protein CASSQQGSSYNEQFF.

This clone was seen a single time. V gene TRBV2 combines with J gene TRBJ2-1; D might be TRBD2 (5 bases). Trimming pared 11 bases from V and 0 bases from J, leaving 11 bases between. CDR3 length: 13 residues. Germline lookup yields CDR1 SNHLY and CDR2 FYNNEI. The CDR3 nucleotides are TGTGCCGGAGGATTTAGCTCCTACAATGAGCAGTTCTTC. Its protein is CAGGFSSYNEQFF.

For this clone: Additional DNA sequences in this sample encode the identical CDR3. V gene TRBV6-5 combines with J gene TRBJ2-7; weak D call: TRBD1 (5 bases). The CDR3 extends over 13 amino acids. Germline CDR1 is MNHEY and CDR2 is SVGAGI. Trimming shortened V by 3 bases and J by 3 bases, and 9 bases separated the two germline ends. The CDR3 region is CASSYGAGYEQYF. Written as DNA, the CDR3 is TGTGCCAGCAGTTATGGGGCAGGCTACGAGCAGTACTTC.

The chain is built from TRBV7-8 and TRBJ1-4, with a tentative D call TRBD1 (6 bases). The V gene lost 5 bases and the J gene lost 5 bases, with 12 bases spanning the gap. From germline, CDR1 is SGHVS and CDR2 FQNEAQ. The CDR3 contains 14 residues. Written as DNA, the CDR3 is TGTGCCAGCAGCCGAAGGCAGGGGAATGAAAAACTGTTTTTT. Its translation: CASSRRQGNEKLFF.

V usage is TRBV5-1 and J usage is TRBJ2-3, with TRBD2 matching over 7 bases. The CDR3 runs to 15 residues. Germline assignment: CDR1 SGHRS and CDR2 YFSETQ. V lost 0 bases, J lost 3 bases, and 4 bases stayed unmatched. The CDR3 DNA follows: TGCGCCAGCAGCTTGGGGTCTAGCGGTACAGATACGCAGTATTTT. It specifies CASSLGSSGTDTQYF.

The chain couples TRBV27 to TRBJ1-5; 9 nucleotides match TRBD1. After removal of 6 bases from V and 4 bases from J, the junction contained 16 bases not matched to a gene. The V gene's germline CDR1 is MNHEY and CDR2 SMNVEV (reference sequence). The CDR3 length is 18 residues. The CDR3 coding sequence is TGTGCCAGCAGAACAGCGGGACAGGGTTTCTCGGCTAATCAGCCCCAGCATTTT. Amino acids: CASRTAGQGFSANQPQHF.

This chain connects TRBV5-1 to TRBJ1-3; 12 bases line up with TRBD1. Germline CDR1 SGHRS, CDR2 YFSETQ. V lost 2 bases, J lost 4 bases, and 4 bases stayed unmatched. The CDR3 totals 16 residues. CDR3 sequence: CASSFAGQGAGNTIYF. The CDR3 DNA sequence: TGCGCCAGCAGCTTTGCGGGACAGGGGGCAGGAAACACCATATATTTT.

This chain uses TRBV11-3 with TRBJ2-5, with 7 bases aligning to TRBD1. This CDR3 is 14 amino acids long. J lost 6 bases, V lost 1 base, and 5 bases had no gene match. Germline CDR1 and CDR2: SGHNT and YENEEA. CDR3 sequence reads: CASSLGQGVQTQYF. In DNA form, the CDR3 reads TGTGCCAGCAGCTTAGGGCAGGGGGTTCAGACCCAGTACTTC.

The chain combines TRBV9 with TRBJ2-2; TRBD2 might be the D (6 bases). The V end lost 3 bases, the J end lost 1 base, and 7 bases lay between the germline ends. The CDR3 runs 14 residues. CDR1 is SGDLS and CDR2 is YYNGEE in the germline V gene. The CDR3 loop is CASSDSGNTGELFF. DNA of the CDR3: TGTGCCAGCAGCGATAGCGGGAACACCGGGGAGCTGTTTTTT. The entire variable domain, with the rest obtained from reference TRBV9 and TRBJ2-2, is as follows: DSGVTQTPKHLITATGQRVTLRCSPRSGDLSVYWYQQSLDQGLQFLIQYYNGEERAKGNILERFSAQQFPDLHSELNLSSLELGDSALYFCASSDSGNTGELFFGEGSRLTVL.

J is TRBJ2-2 and V is TRBV2, with 10 positions matching TRBD2. CDR3 length: 15 amino acids. CDR1 is SNHLY and CDR2 is FYNNEI in the germline V gene. V shed 5 bases and J 6 bases; nucleotides not matched to a gene: 6. The CDR3 loop is CASSPKGLAAGELFF. As DNA, the CDR3 is TGTGCCAGCAGTCCGAAAGGACTAGCGGCCGGGGAGCTGTTTTTT.

J is TRBJ2-7 and V is TRBV7-8; 8 bases are a match to TRBD1. CDR3 size: 14 residues. In germline, CDR1 is SGHVS, CDR2 FQNEAQ. V shed 1 base, J shed 5 bases, and the junction held 4 bases outside the gene matches. CDR3 nucleotides: TGTGCCAGCAGCTTAGGGGCAGGGGGCAACGAGCAGTACTTC. It is translated as CASSLGAGGNEQYF.

The rearrangement uses TRBV6-6 and TRBJ1-2; 7 bases map to TRBD1. This CDR3 spans 14 amino acids. Per the germline V gene, CDR1 is MNHNY and CDR2 is SVGAGI (reference sequence). V shed 5 bases and J 4 bases; nucleotides not matched to a gene: 7. As DNA, the CDR3 is TGTGCCAGCAGTAGTACAGGGGTTACCTATGGCTACACCTTC. It yields the protein CASSSTGVTYGYTF.